A single sample gave rise to the 4 T cell receptor beta chains below, sequenced in a study of CD4+ T cells in melanoma. Profiling relied on immunoSEQ multiplex PCR, and the TCRdb table lists in-frame clones only, not all of them. This repertoire shows about 11,000 clones, almost 70% found once; its top ten account for roughly 8.6%. The sample taken for sequencing was cells from a culture (not recorded whether cultured in vitro). The receptors here all came from a human donor with melanoma.

The chain couples TRBV7-3 to TRBJ2-7, with D maybe TRBD1 (5 bases). The V gene lost 2 bases and the J gene lost 1 base, with 6 bases spanning the gap. Germline V gene sequence: CDR1 SGHTA, CDR2 FQGTGA. This CDR3 contains 13 residues. The DNA of the CDR3 is TGTGCCAGCAGCTTAGGGGCGTCCTACGAGCAGTACTTC. Its protein product is CASSLGASYEQYF. The whole variable domain, filled in from reference TRBV7-3 and TRBJ2-7, reads GAGVSQTPSNKVTEKGKYVELRCDPISGHTALYWYRQSLGQGPEFLIYFQGTGAADDSGLPNDRFFAVRPEGSVSTLKIQRTERGDSAVYLCASSLGASYEQYFGPGTRLTVT.

V and J are TRBV27 and TRBJ1-6; no firm D call. Per the germline V gene, CDR1 is MNHEY and CDR2 is SMNVEV (reference sequence). With 5 bases removed from V and 0 bases from J, the gap between germline ends came to 14 bases. The CDR3 is 17 amino acids. The CDR3 here is CASSPSTGSSYNSPLHF. CDR3 sequence (DNA): TGTGCCAGCAGTCCATCGACGGGGTCCTCCTATAATTCACCCCTCCACTTT.

V is TRBV5-1 and J is TRBJ2-1; 11 bases align to TRBD2. The CDR3 loop spans 15 amino acids. V dropped 8 bases and J dropped 4; count of bases not matched to a gene: 8. CDR1 SGHRS and CDR2 YFSETQ come from the germline V gene. The CDR3 DNA reads TGCGCCAGTTATATTAGCGGGGGGGCTTACAATGAGCAGTTCTTC. As protein: CASYISGGAYNEQFF.

V gene TRBV29-1 combines with J gene TRBJ2-3, with 7 bases fitting TRBD2. Germline loops: CDR1 SQVTM, CDR2 ANQGSEA. With 4 bases clipped from V and 4 bases from J, the junction kept 5 bases outside the gene matches. This CDR3 region has 13 residues. CDR3 residues: CSVVSGTPDTQYF. The CDR3, as DNA: TGCAGCGTTGTCAGCGGGACCCCAGATACGCAGTATTTT.